A selection of T cell receptor beta chains follows, all from one sample in a study of vaccination and CD4 T cells after COVID-19. TCRdb re-analysed the PCR reads in MiXCR, keeping a single row per CDR3 protein. The sample contains roughly 28,000 distinct CDR3 sequences, 40% to 55% of which appear only once. These receptors have no known antigen. The sample in question was CD4+ T cells from blood, cultured in vitro, obtained before SARS-CoV-2 vaccination. The origin of the receptors is a human donor who received a COVID-19 vaccine. Both conserved end residues are part of each CDR3. A D gene is named only where the DNA matches it firmly. The size of a clone is reported for some rows only, either as once, few or many, or as a class for expanded clones.

j_call | v_call | clone_size | d_call | cdr3_aa | cdr3_nt
TRBJ2-2 | TRBV12-3/TRBV12-4 | - | - | CASSLARGNTGELFF | TGTGCCAGCAGTTTAGCGCGCGGGAACACCGGGGAGCTGTTTTTT
TRBJ2-5 | TRBV20-1 | once | - | CSASSGGGIQETQYF | TGCAGTGCTAGCTCTGGCGGGGGCATTCAAGAGACCCAGTACTTC
TRBJ2-2 | TRBV30 | - | TRBD2 | CAWKYPAGGVLNTGELFF | TGTGCCTGGAAGTATCCAGCGGGGGGGGTACTGAACACCGGGGAGCTGTTTTTT
TRBJ2-5 | TRBV12-5 | once | TRBD2 | CASGPPGGEDHYQETQYF | TGTGCTAGTGGTCCTCCGGGGGGAGAGGACCACTACCAAGAGACCCAGTACTTC
TRBJ2-5 | TRBV19 | - | - | CASSMTDLNQETQYF | TGTGCCAGTAGTATGACCGACCTAAACCAAGAGACCCAGTACTTC
TRBJ2-2 | TRBV5-4 | - | TRBD2 | CASSFGVAGVTGELFF | TGTGCCAGCAGCTTTGGGGTAGCGGGGGTAACCGGAGAGCTGTTTTTT
TRBJ2-5 | TRBV2 | - | - | CASSEAASLEETQYF | TGTGCCAGCAGTGAAGCGGCTAGCCTTGAAGAGACCCAGTACTTC
TRBJ1-5 | TRBV7-8 | - | - | CASSSGGAGSNQPQHF | TGTGCCAGCAGCTCCGGGGGGGCTGGTAGCAATCAGCCCCAGCATTTT
TRBJ1-2 | TRBV20-1 | - | - | CSAPRKGNYGYTF | TGCAGTGCTCCTAGGAAGGGAAACTATGGCTACACCTTC
TRBJ2-5 | TRBV20-1 | - | TRBD2 | CSARDGTSGGPGETQYF | TGCAGTGCTAGAGATGGTACTAGCGGGGGGCCAGGAGAGACCCAGTACTTC
TRBJ1-2 | TRBV24-1 | few | TRBD1 | CATSGTQGSYGYTF | TGTGCCACCAGTGGAACACAGGGGTCCTATGGCTACACCTTC
TRBJ2-5 | TRBV20-1 | - | TRBD2 | CSAQTSGVLETQYF | TGCAGTGCCCAGACTAGCGGGGTGTTAGAGACCCAGTACTTC
TRBJ2-6 | TRBV23-1 | - | - | CASSQSKDRSGANVLTF | TGCGCCAGCAGTCAATCAAAGGACCGCTCTGGGGCCAACGTCCTGACTTTC
TRBJ2-7 | TRBV20-1 | once | TRBD2 | CSAAHSGGAYEQYF | TGCAGTGCTGCTCATAGCGGGGGGGCGTACGAGCAGTACTTC
TRBJ1-2 | TRBV10-3 | few | - | CAIKETGRTNYGYTF | TGTGCCATCAAGGAGACAGGACGAACTAACTATGGCTACACCTTC
TRBJ2-3 | TRBV10-1 | - | TRBD1 | CASSEPLRTGEADTQYF | TGCGCCAGCAGCGAACCGCTTAGGACAGGGGAGGCAGATACGCAGTATTTT
TRBJ2-3 | TRBV20-1 | - | - | CSARASRPTDTQYF | TGCAGTGCTAGAGCGAGCAGGCCCACAGATACGCAGTATTTT
TRBJ2-3 | TRBV15 | once | - | CATSRAQGTDTQYF | TGTGCCACCAGCAGAGCGCAGGGGACAGATACGCAGTATTTT
TRBJ2-3 | TRBV19 | few | - | CASSGQTSTDTQYF | TGTGCCAGTAGTGGGCAGACCAGCACAGATACGCAGTATTTT